A selection of T cell receptor beta chains follows, all from one sample in a study of blood T cell repertoires in COVID-19. Clones were read by immunoSEQ multiplex PCR, and TCRdb kept only the in-frame ones, dropping some. The sample yields approximately 530,000 clones, 85% to 90% seen once. Source material: peripheral blood. These receptors were collected from a woman aged 45-65 years with COVID-19, enrolled during active disease. CDR3s include the opening cysteine and the closing phenylalanine or tryptophan.

J: TRBJ2-7; V: TRBV7-9; CDR3: CASSVFRDRVTKSLGEQYF
J: TRBJ1-5; V: TRBV6-1; CDR3: CASLEVYSNQPQHF
J: TRBJ2-7; V: TRBV11-2; CDR3: CASSLTTGSYEQYF
J: TRBJ2-7; V: TRBV7-9; CDR3: CASSPGQTPYF
J: TRBJ1-2; V: TRBV7-2; CDR3: CASSTLGQELNYGYTF
J: TRBJ2-5; V: TRBV25-1; CDR3: CASSESRLARETQYF
J: TRBJ1-2; V: TRBV9; CDR3: CASSARTVSNYGYTF
J: TRBJ1-4; V: TRBV5-6; CDR3: CASSHTGGGNEKLFF
J: TRBJ2-1; V: TRBV7-8; CDR3: CASSPTRGGSYNEQFF
J: TRBJ1-2; V: TRBV4-1; CDR3: CASSQSVPGQHRLNYGYTF
J: TRBJ2-3; V: TRBV6-5; CDR3: CASRSPGLATDTQYF
J: TRBJ1-1; V: TRBV6-5; CDR3: CASSLQQPNTEAFF
J: TRBJ2-3; V: TRBV10-3; CDR3: CAITSGLAGLTDTQYF
J: TRBJ1-1; V: TRBV28; CDR3: CASSPGTGYGTEAFF
J: TRBJ2-1; V: TRBV18; CDR3: CASSPRRAGGPDNEQFF
J: TRBJ2-2; V: TRBV5-8; CDR3: CASSFNRNTGELFF
J: TRBJ1-3; V: TRBV7-9; CDR3: CASSPLTGGLGNTIYF
J: TRBJ2-3; V: TRBV30; CDR3: CAWSVPSGAADTQYF
J: TRBJ1-2; V: TRBV5-6; CDR3: CASSGGTGVPLYGYTF
J: TRBJ1-2; V: TRBV5-6; CDR3: CASSLSGRPGGYTF
J: TRBJ2-7; V: TRBV30; CDR3: CAWSVGGEQYF
J: TRBJ2-5; V: TRBV9; CDR3: CASSVGLAQETQYF
J: TRBJ1-2; V: TRBV10-3; CDR3: CAISESQGYGYTF
J: TRBJ1-5; V: TRBV2; CDR3: CASSESQGANQPQHF
J: TRBJ1-6; V: TRBV5-6; CDR3: CASSLVEAVLNGSPLHF
J: TRBJ2-2; V: TRBV1; CDR3: CTSSNYQLASGELFF
J: TRBJ1-4; V: TRBV29-1; CDR3: CSVGGQNEKLFF
J: TRBJ2-7; V: TRBV5-1; CDR3: CASGEGDSSSYEQYF
J: TRBJ1-4; V: TRBV18; CDR3: CASSPRDSFNEKLFF
J: TRBJ1-1; V: TRBV9; CDR3: CASSPTGNTEAFF
J: TRBJ1-2; V: TRBV28; CDR3: CASSLRVIDGYTF
J: TRBJ2-3; V: TRBV6-2/TRBV6-3; CDR3: CASSYWRATQYF
J: TRBJ2-7; V: TRBV5-6; CDR3: CASSLSDRAHEQYF
J: TRBJ1-5; V: TRBV7-2; CDR3: CASSPTGTGYNQPQHF
J: TRBJ1-2; V: TRBV19; CDR3: CASSPGTGDILADGYTF
J: TRBJ1-6; V: TRBV30; CDR3: CAWSSRGQDSPLHF
J: TRBJ2-3; V: TRBV6-4; CDR3: CASSELAGELDTQYF
J: TRBJ1-2; V: TRBV7-9; CDR3: CASSNRDGYGYTF
J: TRBJ1-2; V: TRBV9; CDR3: CASSVGGSYGYTF
J: TRBJ1-5; V: TRBV6-4; CDR3: CASSDLTPQHF
J: TRBJ2-3; V: TRBV4-2; CDR3: CASSPTPASGGAADTQYF
J: TRBJ1-4; V: TRBV4-1; CDR3: CASSQERAPATNEKLFF
J: TRBJ1-1; V: TRBV7-3; CDR3: CASSSGGGASKAFF
J: TRBJ1-1; V: TRBV6-1; CDR3: CASSEREGWGTEAFF
J: TRBJ1-4; V: TRBV27; CDR3: CATVSDRVATNEKLFF
J: TRBJ1-6; V: TRBV14; CDR3: CASSKGTGTYSPLHF
J: TRBJ1-6; V: TRBV30; CDR3: CAWSRGTGGLASGSPLHF
J: TRBJ1-2; V: TRBV15; CDR3: CATSREKTGTLAYTF
J: TRBJ1-1; V: TRBV21-1; CDR3: CASSKDAGTEAFF